One and the same sample provided the 32 T cell receptor beta chains below, sequenced in a study of monozygotic twins with inflammatory bowel disease. TCRdb reprocessed the 5' RACE reads and reports one entry per CDR3 protein, with no DNA. This sample's clone table lists about 130,000 distinct CDR3 sequences. The sequenced sample was blood. These receptors came from a human donor with ulcerative colitis or Crohn's disease, or a healthy co-twin of an affected twin (not recorded which).

This chain uses TRBV9 with TRBJ2-1; there is no DNA to check the TCRdb D call of TRBD2. This CDR3 has 15 residues. Germline loops: CDR1 SGDLS, CDR2 YYNGEE. This chain's CDR3 is CASSVRLAGVYEQFF.

V gene TRBV30 combines with J gene TRBJ1-4; TCRdb gives TRBD1 as the D gene, but with no DNA this cannot be confirmed. The CDR3 covers 11 residues. Germline CDR1 reads GTSNPN; CDR2 reads SVGIG (reference sequence). This CDR3 is CAWSGPEKLFF.

This chain connects TRBV7-3 to TRBJ2-6; no DNA is available, so the TRBD1 call from TCRdb remains unchecked. The CDR3 is 17 residues long. Per the germline V gene, CDR1 is SGHTA and CDR2 is FQGTGA. The CDR3 spells CASSPGRALAGANVLTF.

The chain has TRBV5-1 and TRBJ2-3. Germline CDR1 and CDR2: SGHRS and YFSETQ. The CDR3 has 15 amino acids. CDR3 protein: CASSADLTGGDTQYF.

The genes are TRBV20-1 and TRBJ2-5. CDR1 is DFQATT and CDR2 is SNEGSKA in the germline V gene (reference sequence). The CDR3 is 12 residues long. CDR3 region: CSATDGEETQYF.

The chain links TRBV5-1 to TRBJ2-4. The CDR3 extends over 14 amino acids. Germline CDR1 is SGHRS and CDR2 is YFSETQ. The CDR3 loop is CASSGGLAKNMQYF.

The gene calls are TRBV6-5 and TRBJ1-4. The CDR3 runs to 15 residues. From germline, CDR1 is MNHEY and CDR2 SVGAGI. CDR3 in amino acids: CASSYSTASNEKLFF.

V and J are TRBV6-2 or TRBV6-3 and TRBJ2-7; TCRdb picks TRBD1, but there is no DNA to check that call. The CDR3 is 15 amino acids. Germline values: CDR1 MNHEY, CDR2 SVGEGT. CDR3 residues: CASSQRRTGSYEQYF.

The genes are TRBV10-3 and TRBJ2-3; TCRdb outputs TRBD2, but without DNA this stays unchecked. The CDR3 runs to 15 residues. Germline-derived CDR1 and CDR2 are ENHRY and SYGVKD. Here the CDR3 reads CAISLTSGRTDTQYF.

This chain connects TRBV7-2 to TRBJ1-2; the TCRdb D gene call, TRBD1, has no DNA to confirm it. Per germline, CDR1 SGHTA and CDR2 FQGNSA. The CDR3 spans 13 residues. The CDR3 is CASSLDRAGGYTF.

The chain joins TRBV19 to TRBJ1-1. The germline CDR1 and CDR2 sequences are LNHDA and SQIVND (reference sequence). The CDR3 has 12 residues. CDR3 residues: CASSITGPIAFF. The complete variable domain, with remaining parts taken from reference TRBV19 and TRBJ1-1, reads DGGITQSPKYLFRKEGQNVTLSCEQNLNHDAMYWYRQDPGQGLRLIYYSQIVNDFQKGDIAEGYSVSREKKESFPLTVTSAQKNPTAFYLCASSITGPIAFFGQGTRLTVV.

The chain couples TRBV5-1 to TRBJ1-1. Germline assignment: CDR1 SGHRS and CDR2 YFSETQ. There are 13 residues in the CDR3. The CDR3 sequence: CASSLVAGTEAFF. Filled out from reference TRBV5-1 and TRBJ1-1, the complete variable domain reads KAGVTQTPRYLIKTRGQQVTLSCSPISGHRSVSWYQQTPGQGLQFLFEYFSETQRNKGNFPGRFSGRQFSNSRSEMNVSTLELGDSALYLCASSLVAGTEAFFGQGTRLTVV.

The CDR3 loop reads CASSLRSAEWDTQYF. V usage is TRBV7-2 and J usage is TRBJ2-3. This CDR3 has 15 amino acids. Germline values: CDR1 SGHTA, CDR2 FQGNSA.

This chain links TRBV11-2 with TRBJ1-1. The length of the CDR3 is 14 residues. CDR1 SGHAT and CDR2 FQNNGV come from the germline V gene. CDR3 protein: CASSLQRHTTGAFF. Full variable domain (missing parts from reference TRBV11-2 and TRBJ1-1): EAGVAQSPRYKIIEKRQSVAFWCNPISGHATLYWYQQILGQGPKLLIQFQNNGVVDDSQLPKDRFSAERLKGVDSTLKIQPAKLEDSAVYLCASSLQRHTTGAFFGQGTRLTVV.

Here the CDR3 reads CASSSGLAGVGEQFF. This chain links TRBV7-9 with TRBJ2-1; TCRdb indicates TRBD2, and absent DNA this call remains unverified. The CDR3 runs 15 residues. Germline lookup yields CDR1 SEHNR and CDR2 FQNEAQ (reference sequence).

Here the CDR3 reads CASSLVSGRVPVNEQFF. The V call is TRBV7-3, the J call TRBJ2-1; TCRdb names TRBD2, which stays unverified in the absence of DNA. Germline lookup yields CDR1 SGHTA and CDR2 FQGTGA. The CDR3 runs to 17 residues.

This chain links TRBV5-1 with TRBJ1-2. Germline CDR1 is SGHRS and CDR2 is YFSETQ. This CDR3 contains 13 residues. This CDR3 is CASSLGEGYGYTF.

This chain connects TRBV6-1 to TRBJ2-1; TCRdb lists TRBD2, though no DNA is available to test this call. CDR1 is MNHNS, CDR2 SASEGT, per germline. The CDR3 is 15 amino acids. CDR3 sequence: CASSPLAGSGHEQFF.

The gene calls are TRBV5-1 and TRBJ2-6; TCRdb calls TRBD2, which cannot be checked without DNA. The CDR3 loop spans 19 amino acids. Germline loops: CDR1 SGHRS, CDR2 YFSETQ. CDR3: CASSLWELALISGANVLTF.

The gene calls are TRBV4-3 and TRBJ2-1; the D call from TCRdb, TRBD2, cannot be confirmed without DNA. The germline V gene has CDR1 LGHNA and CDR2 YSLEER. The CDR3 spans 16 residues. The CDR3 protein is CASSQVLAGVKNEQFF.

The CDR3 protein is CASSRTGYVNQPQHF. The chain joins TRBV5-1 to TRBJ1-5; TCRdb returns TRBD1, unconfirmable since there is no DNA. Germline CDR1 and CDR2: SGHRS and YFSETQ. The length of the CDR3 is 15 residues.

The genes are TRBV7-2 and TRBJ2-2; TCRdb proposes TRBD1, but this gene call is untestable without DNA. Per germline, CDR1 SGHTA and CDR2 FQGNSA. This CDR3 has 16 residues. CDR3 amino acids: CASSLSPGGSTGELFF.

The genes are TRBV14 and TRBJ2-1. CDR1 is SGHDN, CDR2 FVKESK, per germline. CDR3 size: 13 residues. The chain's CDR3 is CASSQAAVLKEFF.

The chain carries TRBV7-9 and TRBJ2-1. Looked up from germline, CDR1 is SEHNR and CDR2 is FQNEAQ (reference sequence). The CDR3 is 12 amino acids. CDR3 amino acids: CASSLSYNEQFF.

V gene TRBV6-1 combines with J gene TRBJ2-7; lacking DNA, the TRBD1 call made by TCRdb goes unchecked. The CDR3 covers 13 residues. Germline V gene sequence: CDR1 MNHNS, CDR2 SASEGT. The CDR3 region is CASHRQGSYEQYF.

The rearrangement links TRBV5-4 to TRBJ1-2; lacking DNA, the TRBD1 call made by TCRdb goes unchecked. Germline values: CDR1 SGHNT, CDR2 YYREEE (reference sequence). This CDR3 region has 15 residues. The CDR3 reads CASSLMTGRNYGYTF.

The chain couples TRBV7-9 to TRBJ2-1; TCRdb's D call, TRBD2, is unchecked because there is no DNA. The CDR3 sequence is 16 residues long. The germline V gene has CDR1 SEHNR and CDR2 FQNEAQ (reference sequence). CDR3 sequence: CASSSLGGGIYNEQFF.

This sequence joins TRBV18 and TRBJ2-7. Germline CDR1 reads KGHSH; CDR2 reads LQKENI. CDR3 length: 13 residues. The CDR3 loop is CASSPPDHYEQYF.

V gene TRBV20-1 combines with J gene TRBJ2-3. Looked up from germline, CDR1 is DFQATT and CDR2 is SNEGSKA (reference sequence). CDR3 length: 16 amino acids. CDR3: CSARGPGRLRTDTQYF.

This sequence joins TRBV7-3 and TRBJ2-1; TCRdb calls TRBD2, which cannot be checked without DNA. The V gene's germline CDR1 is SGHTA and CDR2 FQGTGA. This CDR3 spans 15 amino acids. The CDR3 region is CASSSPGLGGNEQFF.

This CDR3 reads CASSNDREDTQYF. This rearrangement joins TRBV6-5 to TRBJ2-3; TCRdb gives TRBD1 as the D gene, but with no DNA this cannot be confirmed. Germline-derived CDR1 and CDR2 are MNHEY and SVGAGI. There are 13 residues in the CDR3.

The V and J genes are TRBV19 and TRBJ1-1. The CDR3 has 13 residues. Per germline, CDR1 LNHDA and CDR2 SQIVND (reference sequence). The CDR3: CASRVGPHTEAFF.